This T cell receptor (beta chain) was captured by sequencing in a study of beta chain features in type 1 diabetes. Study results and caveats: Within patients, naive, central memory and Treg TCRB repertoires seemed more similar than within healthy donors.

Blood was collected once per donor into heparin, averaging approximately 0.11 L. Sorted CD4+ subsets: naive, central memory, regulatory, stem cell-like memory (CD45RO/CCR7/CD25/CD127/CD95/CD27 panel). Between the trimmed V and J ends, which lost 4 bases and 1 base, there was a span of 7 bases. The CDR3 spans 13 residues. Germline-derived CDR1 and CDR2 are LNHNV and YYDKDF (reference sequence). This clone was seen a handful of times. The antigen remains undetermined. The authors reverse transcribed all of the isolated RNA, so sequencing captured expressed TCRB transcripts. The method was immunoSEQ multiplex PCR; TCRdb's version includes in-frame clones alone and lacks a portion of them. The sample has 900,000 or so clones, roughly 16% seen once.

This rearrangement joins TRBV15 to TRBJ2-5, with D unclear. The sample taken for sequencing was naive CD4+ T cells from blood. The sequence came from a woman aged 18 to 35 in good health. This chain's CDR3 is CATSMLAQETQYF. CDR3 nucleotide sequence: TGTGCCACCAGCATGTTGGCCCAAGAGACCCAGTACTTC.